This TCR beta chain was captured by sequencing in a study of CD8+ T cells in alopecia areata. In each case, RNA was isolated and then reverse transcribed into cDNA as the sequencing template. The data were produced by immunoSEQ multiplex PCR, yet TCRdb's version contains in-frame clones alone and is incomplete. The sample comprises 90,000 to 120,000 clones, less than 90% of which are singletons, and 20% to 25% rests with the top ten. Stated treatment: oral pan-JAK inhibitor, 5-10 mg twice daily. Germline V gene sequence: CDR1 MGHRA, CDR2 YSYEKL. V was clipped by 3 bases and J by 11 bases, with 11 bases between them. This CDR3 has 12 residues.

The clonotype comes from a human donor with alopecia areata. Material: CD8+ T cells sorted from blood, obtained at week 24, from a patient treated with tofacitinib. The chain combines TRBV4-1 with TRBJ2-1; D might be TRBD1 (6 bases). CDR3 loop: CASSHEDSKQFF. The DNA for the CDR3 is TGCGCCAGCAGCCATGAGGACAGTAAGCAGTTCTTC.